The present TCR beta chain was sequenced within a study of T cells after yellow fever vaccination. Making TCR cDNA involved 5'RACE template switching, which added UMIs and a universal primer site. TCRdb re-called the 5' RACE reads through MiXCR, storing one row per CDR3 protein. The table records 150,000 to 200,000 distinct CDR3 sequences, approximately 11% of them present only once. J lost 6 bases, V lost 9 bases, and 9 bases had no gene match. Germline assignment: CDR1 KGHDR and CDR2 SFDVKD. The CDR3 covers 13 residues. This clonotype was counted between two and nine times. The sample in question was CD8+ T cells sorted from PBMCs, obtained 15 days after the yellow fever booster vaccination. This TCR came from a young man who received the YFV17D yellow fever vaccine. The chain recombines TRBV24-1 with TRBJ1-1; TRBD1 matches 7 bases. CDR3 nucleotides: TGTGCCACCGCACAGGGGAGGGGATCTGAAGCTTTCTTT. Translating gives CATAQGRGSEAFF.